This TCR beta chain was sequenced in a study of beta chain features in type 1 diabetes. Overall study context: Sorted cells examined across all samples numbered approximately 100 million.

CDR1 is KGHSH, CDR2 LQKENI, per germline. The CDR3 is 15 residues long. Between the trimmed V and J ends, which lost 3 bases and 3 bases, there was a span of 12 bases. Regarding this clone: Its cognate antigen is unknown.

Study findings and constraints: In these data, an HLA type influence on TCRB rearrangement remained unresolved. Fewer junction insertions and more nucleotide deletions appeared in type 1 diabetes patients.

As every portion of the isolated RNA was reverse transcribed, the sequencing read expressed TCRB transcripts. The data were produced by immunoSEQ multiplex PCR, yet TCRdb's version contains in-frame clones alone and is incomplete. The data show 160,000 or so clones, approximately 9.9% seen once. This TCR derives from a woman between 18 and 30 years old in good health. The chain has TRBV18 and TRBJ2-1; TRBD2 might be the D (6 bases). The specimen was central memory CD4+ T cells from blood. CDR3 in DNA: TGTGCCAGCTCACCCGGAGCTAGCGACTACAATGAGCAGTTCTTC. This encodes CASSPGASDYNEQFF.